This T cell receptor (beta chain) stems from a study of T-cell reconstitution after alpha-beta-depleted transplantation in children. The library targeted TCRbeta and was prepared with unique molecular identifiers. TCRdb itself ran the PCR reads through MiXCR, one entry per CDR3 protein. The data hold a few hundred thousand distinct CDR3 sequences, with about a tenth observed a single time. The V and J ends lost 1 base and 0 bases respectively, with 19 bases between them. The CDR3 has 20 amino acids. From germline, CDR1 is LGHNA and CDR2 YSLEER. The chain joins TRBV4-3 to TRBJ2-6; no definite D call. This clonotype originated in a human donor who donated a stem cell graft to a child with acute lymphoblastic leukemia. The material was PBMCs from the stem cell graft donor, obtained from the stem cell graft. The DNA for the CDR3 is TGCGCCAGCAGCCAAGCTGCACAGCTTACTACTGACTCTGGGGCCAACGTCCTGACTTTC. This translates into CASSQAAQLTTDSGANVLTF.